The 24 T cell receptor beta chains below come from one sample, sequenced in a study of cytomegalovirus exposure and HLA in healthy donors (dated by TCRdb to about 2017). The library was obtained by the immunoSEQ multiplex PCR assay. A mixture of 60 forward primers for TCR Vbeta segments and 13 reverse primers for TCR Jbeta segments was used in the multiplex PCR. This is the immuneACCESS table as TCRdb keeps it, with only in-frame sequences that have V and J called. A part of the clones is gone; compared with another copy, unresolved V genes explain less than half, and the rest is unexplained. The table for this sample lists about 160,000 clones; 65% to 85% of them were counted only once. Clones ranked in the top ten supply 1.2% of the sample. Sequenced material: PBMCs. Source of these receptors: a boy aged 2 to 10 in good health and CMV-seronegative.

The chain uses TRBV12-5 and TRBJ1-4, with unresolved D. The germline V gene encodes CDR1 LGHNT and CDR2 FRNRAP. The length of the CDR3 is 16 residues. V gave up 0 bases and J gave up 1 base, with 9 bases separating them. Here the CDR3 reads CASGLVLGRTNEKLFF. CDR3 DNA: TGTGCTAGTGGTTTGGTACTAGGGAGAACTAATGAAAAACTGTTTTTT. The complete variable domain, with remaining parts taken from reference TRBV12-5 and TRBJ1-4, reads DARVTQTPRHKVTEMGQEVTMRCQPILGHNTVFWYRQTMMQGLELLAYFRNRAPLDDSGMPKDRFSAEMPDATLATLKIQPSEPRDSAVYFCASGLVLGRTNEKLFFGSGTQLSVL.

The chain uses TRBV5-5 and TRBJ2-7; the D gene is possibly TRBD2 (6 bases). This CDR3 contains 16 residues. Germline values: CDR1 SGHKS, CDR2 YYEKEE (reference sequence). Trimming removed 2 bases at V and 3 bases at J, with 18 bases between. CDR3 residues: CASSFQMRAGGYEQYF. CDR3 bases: TGTGCCAGCAGCTTTCAAATGAGAGCGGGCGGCTACGAGCAGTACTTC.

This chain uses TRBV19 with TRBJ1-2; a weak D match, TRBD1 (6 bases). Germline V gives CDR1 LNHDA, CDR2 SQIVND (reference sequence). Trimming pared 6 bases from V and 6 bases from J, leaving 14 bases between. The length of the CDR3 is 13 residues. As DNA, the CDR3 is TGTGCCAGTAGCCGTACCGGGACAAATGGCTACACCTTC. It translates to CASSRTGTNGYTF.

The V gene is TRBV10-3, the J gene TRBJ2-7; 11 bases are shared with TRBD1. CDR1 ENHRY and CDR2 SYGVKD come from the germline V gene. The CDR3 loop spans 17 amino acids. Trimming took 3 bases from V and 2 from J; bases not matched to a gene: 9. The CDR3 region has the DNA TGTGCCATCAGTGATGCATCCCCGGGACAGGGGGCCTACGAGCAGTACTTC. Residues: CAISDASPGQGAYEQYF.

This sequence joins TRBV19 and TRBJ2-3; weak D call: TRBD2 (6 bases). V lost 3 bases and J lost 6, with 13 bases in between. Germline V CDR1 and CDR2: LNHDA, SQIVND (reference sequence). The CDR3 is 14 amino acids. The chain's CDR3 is CASSIGGRSDTQYF. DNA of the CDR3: TGTGCCAGTAGTATCGGAGGGCGGTCGGATACGCAGTATTTT.

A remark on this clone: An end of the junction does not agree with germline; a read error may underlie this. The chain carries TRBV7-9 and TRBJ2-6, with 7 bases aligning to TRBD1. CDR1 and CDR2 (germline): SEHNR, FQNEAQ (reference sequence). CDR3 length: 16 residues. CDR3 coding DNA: TGTTCCAGCAGTATGACAGGGCTCTCTGGGGCCAACGTCCTGACTTTC. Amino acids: CSSSMTGLSGANVLTF. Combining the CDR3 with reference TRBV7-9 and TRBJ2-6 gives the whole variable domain DTGVSQNPRHKITKRGQNVTFRCDPISEHNRLYWYRQTLGQGPEFLTYFQNEAQLEKSRLLSDRFSAERPKGSFSTLEIQRTEQGDSAMYLCSSSMTGLSGANVLTFGAGSRLTVL.

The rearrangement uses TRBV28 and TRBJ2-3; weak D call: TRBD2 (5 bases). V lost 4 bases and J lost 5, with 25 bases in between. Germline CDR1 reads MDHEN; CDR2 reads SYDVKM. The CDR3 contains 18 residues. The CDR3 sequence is CASSSNSAPRARRDTQYF. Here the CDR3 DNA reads TGTGCCAGCAGTTCTAATAGCGCCCCAAGGGCCCGAAGAGATACGCAGTATTTT.

CDR3 DNA sequence: TGTGCCAGTAGTAAAGTCCTGAGCTCCTACGAGCAGTACTTC. Its protein product is CASSKVLSSYEQYF. The chain is built from TRBV19 and TRBJ2-5; D is undetermined. The DNA end lines up better with TRBJ2-7; the J call may be wrong. The CDR3 has 14 residues. The V gene's germline CDR1 is LNHDA and CDR2 SQIVND (reference sequence).

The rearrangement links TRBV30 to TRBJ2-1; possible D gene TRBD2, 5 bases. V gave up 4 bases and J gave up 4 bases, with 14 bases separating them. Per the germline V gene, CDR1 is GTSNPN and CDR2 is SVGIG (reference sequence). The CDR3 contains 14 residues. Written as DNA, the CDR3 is TGTGCCTGGAACCCTAGCCGATCTTACAATGAGCAGTTCTTC. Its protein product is CAWNPSRSYNEQFF.

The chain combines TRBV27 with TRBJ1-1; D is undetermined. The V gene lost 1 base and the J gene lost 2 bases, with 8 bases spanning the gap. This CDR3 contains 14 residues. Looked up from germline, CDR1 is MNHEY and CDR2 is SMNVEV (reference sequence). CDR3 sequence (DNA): TGTGCCAGCAGTTTATACTACAAAAACACTGAAGCTTTCTTT. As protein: CASSLYYKNTEAFF.

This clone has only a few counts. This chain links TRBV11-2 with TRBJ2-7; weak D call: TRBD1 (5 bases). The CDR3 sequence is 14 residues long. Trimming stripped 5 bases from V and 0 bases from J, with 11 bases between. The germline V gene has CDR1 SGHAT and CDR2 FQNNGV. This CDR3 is CASSRQPGSYEQYF. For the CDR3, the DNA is TGTGCCAGCAGCCGACAGCCAGGCTCCTACGAGCAGTACTTC.

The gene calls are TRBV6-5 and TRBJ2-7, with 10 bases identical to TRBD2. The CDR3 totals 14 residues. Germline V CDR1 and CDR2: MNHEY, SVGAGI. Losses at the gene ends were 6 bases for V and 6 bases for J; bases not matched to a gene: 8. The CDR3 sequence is CASSQDSGRVEQYF. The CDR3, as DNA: TGTGCCAGCAGCCAGGACAGCGGGAGGGTCGAGCAGTACTTC.

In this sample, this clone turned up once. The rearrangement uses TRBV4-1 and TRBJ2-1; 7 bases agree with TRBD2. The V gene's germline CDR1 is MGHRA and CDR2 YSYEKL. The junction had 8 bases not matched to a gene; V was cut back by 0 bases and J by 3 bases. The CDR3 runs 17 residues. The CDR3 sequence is CASSQEWGGTGYNEQFF. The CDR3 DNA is TGCGCCAGCAGCCAAGAATGGGGGGGGACTGGCTACAATGAGCAGTTCTTC.

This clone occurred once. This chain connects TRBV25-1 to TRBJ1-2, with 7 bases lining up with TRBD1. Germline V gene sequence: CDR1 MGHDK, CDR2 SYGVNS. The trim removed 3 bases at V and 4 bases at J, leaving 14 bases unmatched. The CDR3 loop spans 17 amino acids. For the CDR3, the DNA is TGTGCCAGCAGTGACCGTAGGACAGGAGACGTTCCCTATGGCTACACCTTC. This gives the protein CASSDRRTGDVPYGYTF.

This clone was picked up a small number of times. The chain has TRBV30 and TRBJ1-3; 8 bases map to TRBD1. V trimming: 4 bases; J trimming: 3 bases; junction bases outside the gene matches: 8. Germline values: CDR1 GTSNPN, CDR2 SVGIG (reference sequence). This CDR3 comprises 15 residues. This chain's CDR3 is CAWTEDRALGNTIYF. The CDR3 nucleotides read TGTGCCTGGACCGAGGACAGGGCTCTTGGAAACACCATATATTTT.

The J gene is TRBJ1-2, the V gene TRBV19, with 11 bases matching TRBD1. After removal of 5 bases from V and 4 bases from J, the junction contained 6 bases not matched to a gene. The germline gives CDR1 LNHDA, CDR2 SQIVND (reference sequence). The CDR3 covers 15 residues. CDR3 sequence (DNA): TGTGCCAGTAGTGAGGACAGGGGGCGCTTCTATGGCTACACCTTC. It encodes CASSEDRGRFYGYTF.

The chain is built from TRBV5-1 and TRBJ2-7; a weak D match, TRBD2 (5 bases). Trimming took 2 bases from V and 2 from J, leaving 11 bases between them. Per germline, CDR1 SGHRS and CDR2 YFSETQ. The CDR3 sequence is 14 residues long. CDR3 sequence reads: CASSFRDRPYEQYF. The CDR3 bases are TGCGCCAGCAGCTTCCGGGATCGACCCTACGAGCAGTACTTC.

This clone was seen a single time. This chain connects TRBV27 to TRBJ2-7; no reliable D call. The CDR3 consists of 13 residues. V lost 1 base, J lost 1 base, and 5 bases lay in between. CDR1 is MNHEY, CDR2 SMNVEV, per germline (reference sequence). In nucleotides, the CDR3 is TGTGCCAGCAGTTTATTTCCGTCCTACGAGCAGTACTTC. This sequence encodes CASSLFPSYEQYF.

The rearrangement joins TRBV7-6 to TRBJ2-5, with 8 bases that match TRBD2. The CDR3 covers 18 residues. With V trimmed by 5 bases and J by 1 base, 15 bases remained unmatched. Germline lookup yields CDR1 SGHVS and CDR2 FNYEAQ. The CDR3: CASSRNGGASGPQETQYF. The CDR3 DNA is TGTGCCAGCAGCCGCAACGGGGGCGCTAGCGGGCCCCAAGAGACCCAGTACTTC.

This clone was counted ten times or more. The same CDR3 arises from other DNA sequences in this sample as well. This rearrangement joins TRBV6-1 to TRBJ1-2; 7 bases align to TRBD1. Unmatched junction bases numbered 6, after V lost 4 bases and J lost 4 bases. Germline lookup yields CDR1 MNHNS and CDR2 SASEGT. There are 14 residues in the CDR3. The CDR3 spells CASSGPGTAYGYTF. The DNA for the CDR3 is TGTGCCAGCAGTGGACCCGGGACAGCCTATGGCTACACCTTC.

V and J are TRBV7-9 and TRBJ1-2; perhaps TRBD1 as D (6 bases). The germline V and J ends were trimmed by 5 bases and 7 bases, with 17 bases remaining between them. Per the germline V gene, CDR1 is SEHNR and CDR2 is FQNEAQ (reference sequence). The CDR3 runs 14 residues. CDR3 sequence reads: CASSQQTGSGGYTF. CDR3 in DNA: TGTGCCAGCAGCCAACAGACAGGATCGGGTGGCTACACCTTC.

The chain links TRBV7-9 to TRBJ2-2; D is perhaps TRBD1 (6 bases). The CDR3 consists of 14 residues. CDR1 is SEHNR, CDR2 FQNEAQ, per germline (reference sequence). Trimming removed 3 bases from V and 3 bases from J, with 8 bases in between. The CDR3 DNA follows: TGTGCCAGCAGCTTCAACAGGGACACCGGGGAGCTGTTTTTT. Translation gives CASSFNRDTGELFF.

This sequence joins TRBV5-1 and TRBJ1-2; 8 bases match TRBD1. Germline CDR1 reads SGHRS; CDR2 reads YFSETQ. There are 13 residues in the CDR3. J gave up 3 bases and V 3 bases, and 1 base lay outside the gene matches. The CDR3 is CASSSTGDYGYTF. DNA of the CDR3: TGCGCCAGCAGCTCGACAGGGGACTATGGCTACACCTTC.

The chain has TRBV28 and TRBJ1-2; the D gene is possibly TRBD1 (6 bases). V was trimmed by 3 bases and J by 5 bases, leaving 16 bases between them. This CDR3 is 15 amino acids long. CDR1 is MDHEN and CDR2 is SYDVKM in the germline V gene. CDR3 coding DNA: TGTGCCAGCAGTTTTCGGCAGGGGAGGGGGTATGGCTACACCTTC. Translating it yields CASSFRQGRGYGYTF.